Sequencing of this T cell receptor (beta chain) was carried out in a study of blood T cell repertoires in COVID-19. The overall study: Acute and convalescent COVID-19 samples came from the United States, Italy and Spain. T cells, B-cell-depleted T cells, or PBMCs supplied cDNA or gDNA.

This CDR3 spans 16 amino acids. V dropped 1 base and J dropped 1; count of bases not matched to a gene: 2. The germline gives CDR1 KGHDR, CDR2 SFDVKD. In the original analysis: Reference gene primer amplification gave nucleated cell count estimates. The table came from immunoSEQ multiplex PCR; TCRdb's copy has only in-frame clones and leaves some out. The V and J calls and the clone size are those of that table, but D and trimming were determined from the DNA. The sample includes about 83,000 clones, 88% of them seen just once. This rearrangement joins TRBV24-1 to TRBJ2-1, with 8 positions matching TRBD1. The sample consisted of peripheral blood. This receptor was taken from a human donor in a cohort sampled during active COVID-19. This CDR3 is CATSDFRGQSYNEQFF. The CDR3 DNA sequence: TGTGCCACCAGTGATTTCAGGGGGCAATCCTACAATGAGCAGTTCTTC.